The sequence of this T cell receptor beta chain was determined in a study of Ad26.COV2.S vaccination and SARS-CoV-2 variants. Across the study: This donor came from the COV1001 trial of Ad26.COV2.S. Donor got 5x10^10 or 1x10^11 viral particles of Ad26.COV2.S. The study's findings and limits: Similar non-spike TCR breadth was observed in recipients of vaccine and of placebo.

Treatment: some 20 received Ad26.COV2.S at low or high dose, single or two shots; five or six received placebo; per-sample allocation not given. Day 63 following the first vaccine or placebo injection was when the samples were taken. Recruitment in Boston yielded a donor of adult age, 18-55 years. Comment on this clone: Its antigen is as yet unknown.

Generated by immunoSEQ multiplex PCR, the TCRdb table keeps only in-frame clones and is missing some. Counted here are 300,000 to 400,000 clones, roughly 90% occurring once; the ten biggest clones make up about 5.4%. The starting material was peripheral blood, obtained in a trial of Ad26.COV2.S vaccine versus placebo. This sequence was found in a person aged 18-65 years who received the Ad26.COV2.S COVID-19 vaccine or a placebo.

CDR3 in amino acids: CASSLTAATGELFF. DNA for the CDR3: TGTGCCAGTAGTCTCACGGCTGCCACCGGGGAGCTGTTTTTT. The chain recombines TRBV19 with TRBJ2-2; D uncertain. CDR1 and CDR2 (germline): LNHDA, SQIVND (reference sequence). The CDR3 has 14 residues. V was cut by 5 bases and J by 4 bases, with 11 bases left in between.